This T cell receptor (beta chain) was sequenced during a study of T-cell memory formation after mild COVID-19. Worth noting for this clonotype: As yet, its antigen is unknown.

Per germline, CDR1 SQVTM and CDR2 ANQGSEA. The CDR3 length is 13 residues. The ends lost 7 bases at V and 1 base at J; junction bases unmatched: 6. After 5'RACE with constant-segment primers, TCR alpha and TCR beta cDNA libraries carrying sample barcodes and UMIs were obtained. In TCRdb, the 5' RACE reads were re-called with MiXCR into one record per CDR3 protein. This sample has some 450,000 distinct CDR3 sequences, with around 20% found just once. Study-wide findings and caveats: Of the contracting clones, CD4+ ones lay mainly in CM and EM, and CD8+ ones in EMRA.

The sequencing input was PBMCs or a T cell subset sorted from them (not recorded which). The chain links TRBV29-1 to TRBJ1-1, with 7 bases identical to TRBD1. The source of this sequence is an adult woman who had mild COVID-19 (a few samples of this study predate the infection). Cell type and time point are not known. The CDR3 DNA follows: TGCAGCGCCGCCGGGACAGCGAACACTGAAGCTTTCTTT. Translation gives CSAAGTANTEAFF.